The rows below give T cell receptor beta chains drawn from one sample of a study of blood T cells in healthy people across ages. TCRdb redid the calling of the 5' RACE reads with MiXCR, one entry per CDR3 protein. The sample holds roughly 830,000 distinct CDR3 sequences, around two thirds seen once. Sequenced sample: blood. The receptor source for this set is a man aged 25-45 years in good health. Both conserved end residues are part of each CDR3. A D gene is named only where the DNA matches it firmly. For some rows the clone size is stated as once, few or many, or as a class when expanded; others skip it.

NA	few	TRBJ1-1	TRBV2	TGTGCCAGCACCCGGGACGGTAACACTGAAGCTTTCTTT	CASTRDGNTEAFF
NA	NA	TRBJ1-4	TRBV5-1	TGCGCCAGCAGCTTGAGTGGGGGGCCCTCCTCTGGGGAACTGTTTTTT	CASSLSGGPSSGELFF
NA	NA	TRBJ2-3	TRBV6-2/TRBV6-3	TGTGCCAGCAGTTATTCGACCGGGCTAACAGATACGCAGTATTTT	CASSYSTGLTDTQYF
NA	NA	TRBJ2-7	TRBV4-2	TGTGCCAGCAGCCAGGCTGCGCTCTCCTACAATGAGCAGTACTTC	CASSQAALSYNEQYF
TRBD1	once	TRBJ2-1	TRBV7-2	TGTGCCAGCAGCTTAGAGACAGGGCCTACACCATACAATGAGCAGTTCTTC	CASSLETGPTPYNEQFF
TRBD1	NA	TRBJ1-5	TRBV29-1	TGCAGCGTACAGGGGATTAATCAGCCCCAGCATTTT	CSVQGINQPQHF
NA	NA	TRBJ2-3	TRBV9	TGTGCCAGCAGCGTAGTAGGTCAGCTCACAGATACGCAGTATTTT	CASSVVGQLTDTQYF
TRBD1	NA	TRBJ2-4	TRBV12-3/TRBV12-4	TGTGCCAGCAGTCCGATAGGGACAGGGGGTTGGGAGCAGTACTTC	CASSPIGTGGWEQYF
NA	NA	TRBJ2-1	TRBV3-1	TGTGCCAGCAGCCTACAGGGTACATACAATGAGCAGTTCTTC	CASSLQGTYNEQFF
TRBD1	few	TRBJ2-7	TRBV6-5	TGTGCCAGCAGTCGTGGACAGGGGGCCTCCTACGAGCAGTACTTC	CASSRGQGASYEQYF
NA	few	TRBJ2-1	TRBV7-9	TGTGCCAGCAGTCAATCTGGGGTCTCCTACAATGAGCAGTTCTTC	CASSQSGVSYNEQFF
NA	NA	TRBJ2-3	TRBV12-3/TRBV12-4	TGTGCCAGCAGTTTTGGGGCCCCCACAGATACGCAGTATTTT	CASSFGAPTDTQYF
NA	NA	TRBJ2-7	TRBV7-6	TGTGCCAGCAGCTTAGCCAGGCAAGAGCAGTACTTC	CASSLARQEQYF
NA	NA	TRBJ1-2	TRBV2	TGTGCCAGCAGCGGGGAACAGTCCTATGGCTACACCTTC	CASSGEQSYGYTF
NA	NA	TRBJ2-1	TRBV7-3	TGTGCCAGCACAATTACAGAGAGAAGCTACAATGAGCAGTTCTTC	CASTITERSYNEQFF
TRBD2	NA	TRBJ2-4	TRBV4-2	TGTGCCAGCAGCCAAGAGTGGCGGGGGGCAAACATTCAGTACTTC	CASSQEWRGANIQYF
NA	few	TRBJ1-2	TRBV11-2	TGTGCCAGCAGCCTAGGTCGGGAGAAGGACTATGGCTACACCTTC	CASSLGREKDYGYTF
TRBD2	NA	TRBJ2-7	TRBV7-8	TGTGCCAGCAGCTTAGGGGGACTACCTTACTACGAGCAGTACTTC	CASSLGGLPYYEQYF
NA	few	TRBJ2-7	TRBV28	TGTGCCAGCAGTTCTCGTGGGACGGGCACCTACGAGCAGTACTTC	CASSSRGTGTYEQYF
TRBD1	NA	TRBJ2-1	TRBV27	TGTGCCAGCAGTTTATGGGGGACAGACAATGAGCAGTTCTTC	CASSLWGTDNEQFF
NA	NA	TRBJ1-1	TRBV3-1	TGTGCCAGCAGCCAAGGCGTTTGGGAAGAAGCTTTCTTT	CASSQGVWEEAFF
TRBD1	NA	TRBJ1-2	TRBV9	TGTGCCAGCAGCGGGACAGGGAGCAAAGCCTCTTATGGCTACACCTTC	CASSGTGSKASYGYTF
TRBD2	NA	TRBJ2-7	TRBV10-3	TGTGCCATCAGTGACCTAGCGGGCCGCTACGAGCAGTACTTC	CAISDLAGRYEQYF
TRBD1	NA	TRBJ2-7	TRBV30	TGTGCCTGGAGTTTGGGACAGGCATTTGTCTACGAGCAGTACTTC	CAWSLGQAFVYEQYF
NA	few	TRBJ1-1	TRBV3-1	TGTGCCAGCAGCCAAGATCGACGGGACGTCCGCACTGAAGCTTTCTTT	CASSQDRRDVRTEAFF
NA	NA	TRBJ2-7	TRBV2	TGTGCCAGCGACGAGGGTACTTACGAGCAGTACTTC	CASDEGTYEQYF